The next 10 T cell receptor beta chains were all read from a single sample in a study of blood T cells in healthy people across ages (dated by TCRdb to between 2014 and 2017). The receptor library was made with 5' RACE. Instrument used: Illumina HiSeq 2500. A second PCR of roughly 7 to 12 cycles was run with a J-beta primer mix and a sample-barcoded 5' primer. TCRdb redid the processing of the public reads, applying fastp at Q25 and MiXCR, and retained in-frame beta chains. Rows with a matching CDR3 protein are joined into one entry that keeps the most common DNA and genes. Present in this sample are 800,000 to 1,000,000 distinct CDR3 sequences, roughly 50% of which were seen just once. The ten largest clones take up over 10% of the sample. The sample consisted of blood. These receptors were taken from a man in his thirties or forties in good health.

CDR3 residues: CASSSLDMQSDTQYF. CDR3 nucleotide sequence: TGTGCCAGCAGCTCGTTAGATATGCAGTCAGATACGCAGTATTTT. V usage is TRBV7-9 and J usage is TRBJ2-3; no firm D call. This CDR3 is built from 15 residues. V dropped 4 bases and J dropped 4 bases, with 15 bases sitting between them. Per the germline V gene, CDR1 is SEHNR and CDR2 is FQNEAQ (reference sequence). Complete variable domain (other parts from reference TRBV7-9 and TRBJ2-3): DTGVSQNPRHKITKRGQNVTFRCDPISEHNRLYWYRQTLGQGPEFLTYFQNEAQLEKSRLLSDRFSAERPKGSFSTLEIQRTEQGDSAMYLCASSSLDMQSDTQYFGPGTRLTVL.

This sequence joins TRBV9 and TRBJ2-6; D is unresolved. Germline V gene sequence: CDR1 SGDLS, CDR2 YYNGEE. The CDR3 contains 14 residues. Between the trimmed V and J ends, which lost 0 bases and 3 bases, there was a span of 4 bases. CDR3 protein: CASSVGNGANVLTF. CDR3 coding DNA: TGTGCCAGCAGCGTAGGCAATGGGGCCAACGTCCTGACTTTC.

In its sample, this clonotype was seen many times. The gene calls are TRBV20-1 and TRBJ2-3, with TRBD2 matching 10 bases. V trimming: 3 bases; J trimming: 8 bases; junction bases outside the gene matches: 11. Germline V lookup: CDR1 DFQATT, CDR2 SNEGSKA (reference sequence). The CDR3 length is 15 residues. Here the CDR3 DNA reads TGCAGTGCTAGTCCCGGGACTAGCGTAAGGGGTACGCAGTATTTT. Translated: CSASPGTSVRGTQYF.

CDR3 sequence (DNA): TGTGCCACCAGCAGAGAGGACAACTCCTACGAGCAGTACTTC. Translating it yields CATSREDNSYEQYF. J is TRBJ2-7 and V is TRBV15; D is possibly TRBD1 (5 bases). CDR1 and CDR2 from the germline V gene are LNHNV and YYDKDF (reference sequence). CDR3 length: 14 amino acids. Trimming removed 0 bases at V and 0 bases at J, with 6 bases between. Filled out from reference TRBV15 and TRBJ2-7, the complete variable domain reads DAMVIQNPRYQVTQFGKPVTLSCSQTLNHNVMYWYQQKSSQAPKLLFHYYDKDFNNEADTPDNFQSRRPNTSFCFLDIRSPGLGDTAMYLCATSREDNSYEQYFGPGTRLTVT.

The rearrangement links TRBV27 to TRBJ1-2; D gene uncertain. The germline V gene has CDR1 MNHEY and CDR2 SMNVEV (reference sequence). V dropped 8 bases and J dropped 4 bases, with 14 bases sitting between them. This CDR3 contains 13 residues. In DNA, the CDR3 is TGTGCCAGCGGGATAGGAGGGAGCTATGGCTACACCTTC. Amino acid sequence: CASGIGGSYGYTF.

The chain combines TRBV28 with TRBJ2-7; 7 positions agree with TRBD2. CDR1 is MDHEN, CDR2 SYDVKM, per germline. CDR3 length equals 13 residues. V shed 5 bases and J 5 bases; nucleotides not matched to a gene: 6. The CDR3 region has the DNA TGTGCCAGCAGTCCAGGGAGGGAAAACGAGCAGTACTTC. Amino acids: CASSPGRENEQYF.

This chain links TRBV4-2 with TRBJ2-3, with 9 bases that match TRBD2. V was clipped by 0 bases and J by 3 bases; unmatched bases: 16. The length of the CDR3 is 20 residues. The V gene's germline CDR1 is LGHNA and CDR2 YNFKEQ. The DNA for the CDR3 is TGTGCCAGCAGCCAAGAATTGGGTAGCGGGGGCCGAATAGCAACAGATACGCAGTATTTT. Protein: CASSQELGSGGRIATDTQYF.

CDR3 region: CASSITGTSNQPQHF. DNA of the CDR3: TGTGCCAGCAGTATTACAGGGACGAGCAATCAGCCCCAGCATTTT. The rearrangement uses TRBV14 and TRBJ1-5; TRBD1 might be the D (6 bases). The V gene's germline CDR1 is SGHDN and CDR2 FVKESK. The CDR3 runs 15 residues. Trimming removed 6 bases from V and 1 base from J, with 13 bases in between.

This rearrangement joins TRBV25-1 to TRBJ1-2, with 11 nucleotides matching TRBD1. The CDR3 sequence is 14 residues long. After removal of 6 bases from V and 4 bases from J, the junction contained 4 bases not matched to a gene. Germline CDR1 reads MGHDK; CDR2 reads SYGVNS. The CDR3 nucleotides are TGTGCCAGCAGCGGGACAGGGGGGACCTATGGCTACACCTTC. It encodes CASSGTGGTYGYTF.

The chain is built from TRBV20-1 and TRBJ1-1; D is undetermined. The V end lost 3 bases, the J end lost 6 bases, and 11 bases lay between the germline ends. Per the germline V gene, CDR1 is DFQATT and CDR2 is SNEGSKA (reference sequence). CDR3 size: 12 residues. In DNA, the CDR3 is TGCAGTGCTAGTCGTGTGAGTCCTGAAGCTTTCTTT. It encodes CSASRVSPEAFF.